This T cell receptor beta chain was observed in a study of OX40 agonist ivuxolimab in advanced cancers. Study at large: Dose-escalation patients had hepatocellular carcinoma, melanoma, renal cell or head and neck cancer. Age averaged approximately 60 years (range roughly 23 to 79), and 82.7% were male. Patients achieving partial responses numbered three: one hepatocellular carcinoma case and two cutaneous melanoma cases.

Clones were sequenced by immunoSEQ multiplex PCR, and TCRdb holds only the in-frame ones, with some missing. Here the sample spans 55,000 to 80,000 clones, around 84% being singletons. There are a few counts of this clone. The CDR3 runs to 15 residues. The V end lost 6 bases, the J end lost 0 bases, and 9 bases lay between the germline ends. Germline V lookup: CDR1 MDHEN, CDR2 SYDVKM. This receptor was obtained from an adult with an advanced solid tumor such as melanoma, head and neck, liver or kidney cancer. Here the sequenced sample was CD4+ or CD8+ T cells sorted from blood, taken in a trial of the OX40 agonist ivuxolimab. The chain recombines TRBV28 with TRBJ1-6; D unresolved. The CDR3 nucleotides are TGTGCCAGCAGCCGTCCCGGCTCCTATAATTCACCCCTCCACTTT. Amino acids: CASSRPGSYNSPLHF.